The entry that follows covers one T cell receptor (beta chain) sequence. Germline V gene sequence: CDR1 KGHDR, CDR2 SFDVKD. The CDR3 is made up of 12 amino acids. These data belong to a study of monozygotic twins with inflammatory bowel disease. TCRdb re-called the 5' RACE reads and gives one entry per CDR3 protein, without DNA. Listed are about 210,000 distinct CDR3 sequences; under 8.5% falls within the top ten. Sequenced material: blood. The source is a human donor with ulcerative colitis or Crohn's disease, or a healthy co-twin of an affected twin (not recorded which). The chain uses TRBV24-1 and TRBJ2-5; the TCRdb call, TRBD2, lacks DNA for checking. CDR3 region: CATSGTMETQYF.